The next 7 T cell receptor beta chains were all read from a single sample in a study of beta chain features in type 1 diabetes. Study findings and constraints: Across all four CD4+ subsets, people with type 1 diabetes showed modestly shorter TCRB CDR3s.

Their specific antigens are unknown. The authors reverse transcribed all of the isolated RNA, so sequencing captured expressed TCRB transcripts. The table came from immunoSEQ multiplex PCR; TCRdb's copy has only in-frame clones and leaves some out. The sample carries almost 350,000 clones, approximately 10% recorded once. Sequenced: central memory CD4+ T cells from blood. Receptor source: a man in his thirties or forties with type 1 diabetes.

This clone occurred a few times. The gene calls are TRBV27 and TRBJ2-1; 8 positions match TRBD2. Trimming cost V 8 bases and J 7 bases; bases outside gene matches: 10. The CDR3 has 14 amino acids. Germline V gene lookup returns CDR1 MNHEY and CDR2 SMNVEV (reference sequence). The CDR3 DNA reads TGTGCCAGCGGGGGACTAGGGAGGATAAATGAGCAGTTCTTC. It encodes CASGGLGRINEQFF.

This clone has a handful of counts. The chain links TRBV28 to TRBJ2-1, with D unclear. Trimming stripped 1 base from V and 6 bases from J, with 10 bases between. From germline, CDR1 is MDHEN and CDR2 SYDVKM. This CDR3 region has 14 residues. CDR3 sequence: CASSLLPGSNEQFF. CDR3 sequence (DNA): TGTGCCAGCAGTTTATTGCCAGGAAGCAATGAGCAGTTCTTC.

This clone was counted between two and nine times. In DNA form, the CDR3 reads TGTGCCAGCAGCTTCGGTGACAGTATCACCGGGGAGCTGTTTTTT. Residues: CASSFGDSITGELFF. The rearrangement uses TRBV7-6 and TRBJ2-2, with a weak D call TRBD1 (5 bases). Germline V gives CDR1 SGHVS, CDR2 FNYEAQ. The CDR3 runs to 15 residues. Trimming took off 3 bases at V and 4 bases at J, with 12 bases between the two ends.

The V and J genes are TRBV7-8 and TRBJ1-1; 8 positions match TRBD1. This CDR3 spans 16 amino acids. Germline trimming cut 5 bases from V and 0 bases from J; bases unmatched to any gene: 8. Germline V gives CDR1 SGHVS, CDR2 FQNEAQ. CDR3 nucleotide sequence: TGTGCCAGCAGCCGAGAACAGGGGGGAATGAACACTGAAGCTTTCTTT. Residues: CASSREQGGMNTEAFF.

The table lists this clone with a few counts. This chain uses TRBV5-6 with TRBJ2-5; D unclear. Trimming took 0 bases from V and 5 from J, leaving 17 bases between them. Germline V lookup: CDR1 SGHDT, CDR2 YYEEEE. This CDR3 contains 16 residues. The CDR3 DNA sequence: TGTGCCAGCAGCTTGGTGCTGCGGCGTCAGTGGGAGACCCAGTACTTC. Its translation is CASSLVLRRQWETQYF.

This clone was found a few times. The DNA of the CDR3 is TGCGCCAGCAGCGTGACAGATTCTAACTATGGCTACACCTTC. It translates to CASSVTDSNYGYTF. The chain recombines TRBV5-1 with TRBJ1-2; weak D call: TRBD1 (5 bases). Germline loops: CDR1 SGHRS, CDR2 YFSETQ. This CDR3 has 14 amino acids. V lost 4 bases and J lost 0, with 10 bases in between.

The gene calls are TRBV5-6 and TRBJ1-1; tentatively, D is TRBD1 (5 bases). This CDR3 contains 13 residues. Germline V gene lookup returns CDR1 SGHDT and CDR2 YYEEEE. V lost 1 base to trimming and J lost 4 bases, with 8 bases between them. Written as DNA, the CDR3 is TGTGCCAGCAGCTTGAATAGGGGCACTGAAGCTTTCTTT. It is translated as CASSLNRGTEAFF.